This entry concerns a single TCR beta chain. Its antigen is as yet unknown. The source of the sample is a study of T cell responses to AZD1222 COVID-19 vaccine. The V gene's germline CDR1 is KGHDR and CDR2 SFDVKD. This CDR3 region has 15 residues. Trimming cost V 5 bases and J 2 bases; bases outside gene matches: 6. Findings and limits, study-wide: Sampled repertoires all dated from after the peak T cell response. White British ancestry dominated among donors, who included more females, and clonal diversity was possibly underestimated. Across the whole spike, CD4 TCRs peaked at regions 160-218 and 743-854.

TCRdb keeps only in-frame clones here, not all; method: immunoSEQ multiplex PCR. The sample shows approximately 120,000 clones, 80% to 90% of them seen only once. The specimen comprised peripheral blood, sampled on day 0 of AZD1222 vaccination. This TCR derives from an adult in good health. The V and J genes are TRBV24-1 and TRBJ2-3, with 7 bases fitting TRBD1. CDR3 sequence: CATSAKGQHTDTQYF. CDR3 coding DNA: TGTGCCACCAGTGCTAAGGGACAGCACACAGATACGCAGTATTTT.